The clone carrying this T cell receptor (beta chain) was detected many times. Individual cDNA molecules received unique molecular identifiers in the library. Using its own MiXCR run on the RACE reads, TCRdb lists one record per CDR3 protein. This sample has 100,000 to 150,000 distinct CDR3 sequences, with roughly 13% found just once. CDR1 and CDR2 from the germline V gene are MNHEY and SVGEGT. The CDR3 sequence is 14 residues long. V trimming: 4 bases; J trimming: 8 bases; junction bases outside the gene matches: 6. This specimen comes from a study of human T cells and chemical hapten exposure. On the study more broadly: During the roughly 25-week study period, patients had diphenylcyclopropenone applied to the scalp every week.

The time point: patch test 1, 2 weeks after DPC sensitization. Described treatment: therapeutic diphenylcyclopropenone sensitization with weekly scalp DPC. Unfractionated whole blood served as the source for total RNA extraction. This specimen was whole blood, taken in connection with sensitization to the hapten diphenylcyclopropenone (DPC). This sequence joins TRBV6-2 or TRBV6-3 and TRBJ1-4; 8 nucleotides match TRBD1. The clonotype was recovered from a man aged 18 to 30 with alopecia areata. Some clones in this sample may be carry-over from other donors' samples. For the CDR3, the DNA is TGTGCCAGCAGTTTTACCGGGACAGGAGAAAAACTGTTTTTT. It translates to CASSFTGTGEKLFF.